Listed here are 22 T cell receptor beta chains from one sample, sequenced in a study of T cells in Graves' hyperthyroidism and ophthalmopathy. Regions amplified from RNA transcripts were the TCR beta CDR3 regions. A first-round RT-PCR of the TCR CDR3 used the HTBI primer set. MiXCR was run by TCRdb on the multiplex PCR reads, yielding one entry per CDR3 protein. Among about 300,000 distinct CDR3 sequences listed, roughly 18% were seen once. The specimen sequenced was blood. The receptors were sampled from a man aged 45-65 years with Graves' ophthalmopathy.

This clonotype was counted between two and nine times. The CDR3 nucleotides read TGTGCCACCAGTGATTTACCCTATACGCAGTATTTT. Translating it yields CATSDLPYTQYF. This chain joins TRBV24-1 and TRBJ2-3; D is unresolved. The V end was cut by 1 base, the J end by 7 bases, with 5 bases between. This CDR3 comprises 12 residues. Germline loops: CDR1 KGHDR, CDR2 SFDVKD.

This clonotype appeared many times. The rearrangement links TRBV11-2 to TRBJ2-7, with D possibly matching TRBD2 (6 bases). CDR1 and CDR2 from the germline V gene are SGHAT and FQNNGV. V dropped 0 bases and J dropped 2 bases, with 11 bases sitting between them. This CDR3 is built from 15 residues. The CDR3 is CASSLEGGAAYEQYF. CDR3 DNA sequence: TGTGCCAGCAGCTTAGAAGGCGGGGCAGCCTACGAGCAGTACTTC. The full variable domain, in which reference TRBV11-2 and TRBJ2-7 provide the parts outside the CDR3, is EAGVAQSPRYKIIEKRQSVAFWCNPISGHATLYWYQQILGQGPKLLIQFQNNGVVDDSQLPKDRFSAERLKGVDSTLKIQPAKLEDSAVYLCASSLEGGAAYEQYFGPGTRLTVT.

This clonotype was detected only a few times. The chain employs TRBV5-1 and TRBJ1-2; 7 bases fit TRBD1. The CDR3 extends over 16 amino acids. Germline V gene lookup returns CDR1 SGHRS and CDR2 YFSETQ. V trimming: 0 bases; J trimming: 4 bases; junction bases outside the gene matches: 9. The CDR3 spells CASSLAPGQKTYGYTF. CDR3 in DNA: TGCGCCAGCAGCTTGGCGCCGGGACAGAAGACCTATGGCTACACCTTC. The whole variable domain, filled in from reference TRBV5-1 and TRBJ1-2, reads KAGVTQTPRYLIKTRGQQVTLSCSPISGHRSVSWYQQTPGQGLQFLFEYFSETQRNKGNFPGRFSGRQFSNSRSEMNVSTLELGDSALYLCASSLAPGQKTYGYTFGSGTRLTVV.

This clonotype was picked up many times. The rearrangement joins TRBV2 to TRBJ2-3, with D hard to call. CDR3 length: 11 residues. Per germline, CDR1 SNHLY and CDR2 FYNNEI. Trimming stripped 3 bases from V and 6 bases from J, with 4 bases between. CDR3 DNA sequence: TGTGCCAGCAGTGAGAGGGATACGCAGTATTTT. Translation gives CASSERDTQYF.

The J gene is TRBJ1-5, the V gene TRBV10-3; the D is unclear. V was cut by 0 bases and J by 8 bases, with 11 bases left in between. Germline V CDR1 and CDR2: ENHRY, SYGVKD. The CDR3 spans 14 residues. The DNA of the CDR3 is TGTGCCATCAGTGAGTCTCGGGGTATTGAGCCCCAGCATTTT. Protein: CAISESRGIEPQHF.

The chain links TRBV12-3 or TRBV12-4 to TRBJ2-1; TRBD2 matches at 9 bases. The V segment lost 6 bases and the J segment 9 bases; nucleotides outside the gene matches: 9. This CDR3 comprises 14 residues. As DNA, the CDR3 is TGTGCCAGCAGCCTTCTAGCGGGATTAGGTGAGCAGTTCTTC. This encodes CASSLLAGLGEQFF.

V gene TRBV4-1 combines with J gene TRBJ2-3; D unclear. Trimming left V 0 bases short and J 0 bases short, with 7 bases between. CDR1 is MGHRA, CDR2 YSYEKL, per germline. The CDR3 consists of 15 residues. The CDR3 is CASSQDGFSTDTQYF. The CDR3 region has the DNA TGCGCCAGCAGCCAAGATGGATTTAGCACAGATACGCAGTATTTT.

The sample holds many counts of this clonotype. J is TRBJ2-7 and V is TRBV5-1; TRBD1 aligns across 9 bases. With V trimmed by 0 bases and J by 5 bases, 6 bases remained unmatched. The CDR3 consists of 15 residues. Germline lookup yields CDR1 SGHRS and CDR2 YFSETQ. Here the CDR3 DNA reads TGCGCCAGCAGCTTGGGGGGGACAGGGACCCACGAGCAGTACTTC. Translation gives CASSLGGTGTHEQYF.

This clonotype has more than one count but fewer than ten. V gene TRBV7-9 combines with J gene TRBJ1-2, with TRBD1 as a possible D gene (5 bases). This CDR3 is built from 14 residues. The V end was cut by 5 bases, the J end by 4 bases, with 14 bases between. Germline CDR1 and CDR2: SEHNR and FQNEAQ (reference sequence). CDR3 protein: CASSPGTEPYGYTF. The CDR3 bases are TGTGCCAGCAGCCCCGGGACGGAACCCTATGGCTACACCTTC.

The chain couples TRBV20-1 to TRBJ2-1; TRBD2 aligns across 8 bases. The trim removed 0 bases at V and 8 bases at J, leaving 9 bases unmatched. This CDR3 has 15 amino acids. The germline V gene has CDR1 DFQATT and CDR2 SNEGSKA (reference sequence). The CDR3: CSARDAGGGWDEQFF. The CDR3 DNA is TGCAGTGCTAGAGATGCGGGAGGAGGCTGGGATGAGCAGTTCTTC.

This chain uses TRBV6-1 with TRBJ2-5; the D gene could be TRBD1 or TRBD2 (5 bases each). The CDR3 sequence is 15 residues long. Trimming stripped 5 bases from V and 2 bases from J, with 15 bases between. Germline CDR1 MNHNS, CDR2 SASEGT. In DNA form, the CDR3 reads TGTGCCAGCAGTAAGACCGGGGCCGTACAAGAGACCCAGTACTTC. This encodes CASSKTGAVQETQYF.

In the case of this clonotype: The junction differs from germline at one of its ends, possibly a read error. The chain uses TRBV11-2 and TRBJ2-7; perhaps D is TRBD1 or TRBD2 (5 bases each). The CDR3 consists of 15 residues. Germline-derived CDR1 and CDR2 are SGHAT and FQNNGV. The CDR3 sequence is CASGLEAGSSYEQYF. As DNA, the CDR3 is TGTGCCAGCGGCTTAGAGGCAGGGAGCTCCTACGAGCAGTACTTC.

This clonotype was found a few times. A read error is possible here, since a much larger clone lies one base away. This chain joins TRBV7-2 and TRBJ2-3; D is ambiguous. V shed 3 bases and J shed 5 bases, with 3 bases lying between them. Germline CDR1 and CDR2: SGHTA and FQGNSA. CDR3 length: 11 amino acids. The CDR3 DNA sequence: TGTGCCAGCAGCTTCAGAGATACGCAGTATTTT. Its protein is CASSFRDTQYF.

Ten or more counts support this clonotype. The V call is TRBV7-3, the J call TRBJ2-1; 11 nucleotides agree with TRBD2. This CDR3 has 16 residues. Looked up from germline, CDR1 is SGHTA and CDR2 is FQGTGA. Trimming removed 5 bases from V and 7 bases from J; junction bases left unmatched: 10. CDR3 sequence reads: CASSQPGLAEENEQFF. CDR3 DNA: TGTGCCAGCAGCCAACCGGGACTAGCGGAGGAGAATGAGCAGTTCTTC.

This clonotype was counted at least ten times. The V call is TRBV20-1, the J call TRBJ1-1, with a weak D call TRBD1 (5 bases). The CDR3 consists of 14 residues. V lost 6 bases and J 0 bases, leaving 14 bases between the germline ends. CDR1 and CDR2 (germline): DFQATT, SNEGSKA (reference sequence). CDR3 loop: CSAGGLALNTEAFF. The CDR3 nucleotides read TGCAGTGCCGGGGGTCTGGCCTTGAACACTGAAGCTTTCTTT.

At least ten counts were recorded for this clonotype. V gene TRBV7-3 combines with J gene TRBJ2-1, with D unclear. The length of the CDR3 is 14 residues. V was trimmed by 2 bases and J by 9 bases, leaving 14 bases between them. CDR1 is SGHTA, CDR2 FQGTGA, per germline. The CDR3, as DNA: TGTGCCAGCAGCTTAGGGTCAAGGAAGGGTGAGCAGTTCTTC. Its translation: CASSLGSRKGEQFF.

This clonotype was picked up a small number of times. This sequence joins TRBV7-6 and TRBJ1-5, with TRBD1 identical over 7 bases. CDR1 is SGHVS and CDR2 is FNYEAQ in the germline V gene. The CDR3 is 14 residues long. V lost 1 base, J lost 6 bases, and 3 bases stayed unmatched. The chain's CDR3 is CASSLEGGPQPQHF. CDR3 sequence (DNA): TGTGCCAGCAGCTTAGAAGGGGGCCCTCAGCCCCAGCATTTT.

There are a few counts of this clonotype. A read error may produce the germline difference seen at one junction end. The chain couples TRBV27 to TRBJ1-2; TRBD1 agrees at 8 bases. The CDR3 is 15 amino acids. The V gene's germline CDR1 is MNHEY and CDR2 SMNVEV (reference sequence). The CDR3 loop reads CASRLGTGSSYGYTF. For the CDR3, the DNA is TGTGCCAGCCGTTTGGGGACAGGATCCTCCTATGGCTACACCTTC.

This clonotype was detected only a few times. This sequence joins TRBV27 and TRBJ2-1, with D perhaps matching TRBD1 (6 bases). Germline assignment: CDR1 MNHEY and CDR2 SMNVEV (reference sequence). V was trimmed by 1 base and J by 2 bases, leaving 12 bases between them. CDR3 length: 16 amino acids. The CDR3 is CASSLWGQGTYNEQFF. CDR3 DNA sequence: TGTGCCAGCAGTTTATGGGGGCAGGGTACCTACAATGAGCAGTTCTTC.

Many counts were recorded for this clonotype. This rearrangement joins TRBV11-2 to TRBJ2-1; 9 bases agree with TRBD1. The CDR3 runs to 16 residues. With V trimmed by 4 bases and J by 5 bases, 9 bases remained unmatched. From germline, CDR1 is SGHAT and CDR2 FQNNGV. CDR3 amino acids: CASSSARQGGHNEQFF. The DNA of the CDR3 is TGTGCCAGCAGCTCCGCGCGACAGGGGGGACACAATGAGCAGTTCTTC.

This clonotype was detected only a few times. J is TRBJ2-7 and V is TRBV13, with 8 bases aligning to TRBD2. The J segment lost 2 bases and the V segment lost 4 bases, leaving 7 bases of the junction unmatched. There are 15 residues in the CDR3. Germline V gene data show CDR1 as PRHDT and CDR2 as FYEKMQ (reference sequence). CDR3 nucleotide sequence: TGTGCCAGCAGCTCAATACTAGCGGCCACCTACGAGCAGTACTTC. It codes for CASSSILAATYEQYF.

A few counts support this clonotype. The chain employs TRBV29-1 and TRBJ1-2; D unclear. V lost 6 bases and J 8 bases, leaving 19 bases between the germline ends. CDR3 length: 13 residues. Germline V gene lookup returns CDR1 SQVTM and CDR2 ANQGSEA. The CDR3: CSVRATGLNGYTF. The CDR3 DNA is TGCAGCGTAAGAGCAACCGGGCTTAACGGCTACACCTTC.